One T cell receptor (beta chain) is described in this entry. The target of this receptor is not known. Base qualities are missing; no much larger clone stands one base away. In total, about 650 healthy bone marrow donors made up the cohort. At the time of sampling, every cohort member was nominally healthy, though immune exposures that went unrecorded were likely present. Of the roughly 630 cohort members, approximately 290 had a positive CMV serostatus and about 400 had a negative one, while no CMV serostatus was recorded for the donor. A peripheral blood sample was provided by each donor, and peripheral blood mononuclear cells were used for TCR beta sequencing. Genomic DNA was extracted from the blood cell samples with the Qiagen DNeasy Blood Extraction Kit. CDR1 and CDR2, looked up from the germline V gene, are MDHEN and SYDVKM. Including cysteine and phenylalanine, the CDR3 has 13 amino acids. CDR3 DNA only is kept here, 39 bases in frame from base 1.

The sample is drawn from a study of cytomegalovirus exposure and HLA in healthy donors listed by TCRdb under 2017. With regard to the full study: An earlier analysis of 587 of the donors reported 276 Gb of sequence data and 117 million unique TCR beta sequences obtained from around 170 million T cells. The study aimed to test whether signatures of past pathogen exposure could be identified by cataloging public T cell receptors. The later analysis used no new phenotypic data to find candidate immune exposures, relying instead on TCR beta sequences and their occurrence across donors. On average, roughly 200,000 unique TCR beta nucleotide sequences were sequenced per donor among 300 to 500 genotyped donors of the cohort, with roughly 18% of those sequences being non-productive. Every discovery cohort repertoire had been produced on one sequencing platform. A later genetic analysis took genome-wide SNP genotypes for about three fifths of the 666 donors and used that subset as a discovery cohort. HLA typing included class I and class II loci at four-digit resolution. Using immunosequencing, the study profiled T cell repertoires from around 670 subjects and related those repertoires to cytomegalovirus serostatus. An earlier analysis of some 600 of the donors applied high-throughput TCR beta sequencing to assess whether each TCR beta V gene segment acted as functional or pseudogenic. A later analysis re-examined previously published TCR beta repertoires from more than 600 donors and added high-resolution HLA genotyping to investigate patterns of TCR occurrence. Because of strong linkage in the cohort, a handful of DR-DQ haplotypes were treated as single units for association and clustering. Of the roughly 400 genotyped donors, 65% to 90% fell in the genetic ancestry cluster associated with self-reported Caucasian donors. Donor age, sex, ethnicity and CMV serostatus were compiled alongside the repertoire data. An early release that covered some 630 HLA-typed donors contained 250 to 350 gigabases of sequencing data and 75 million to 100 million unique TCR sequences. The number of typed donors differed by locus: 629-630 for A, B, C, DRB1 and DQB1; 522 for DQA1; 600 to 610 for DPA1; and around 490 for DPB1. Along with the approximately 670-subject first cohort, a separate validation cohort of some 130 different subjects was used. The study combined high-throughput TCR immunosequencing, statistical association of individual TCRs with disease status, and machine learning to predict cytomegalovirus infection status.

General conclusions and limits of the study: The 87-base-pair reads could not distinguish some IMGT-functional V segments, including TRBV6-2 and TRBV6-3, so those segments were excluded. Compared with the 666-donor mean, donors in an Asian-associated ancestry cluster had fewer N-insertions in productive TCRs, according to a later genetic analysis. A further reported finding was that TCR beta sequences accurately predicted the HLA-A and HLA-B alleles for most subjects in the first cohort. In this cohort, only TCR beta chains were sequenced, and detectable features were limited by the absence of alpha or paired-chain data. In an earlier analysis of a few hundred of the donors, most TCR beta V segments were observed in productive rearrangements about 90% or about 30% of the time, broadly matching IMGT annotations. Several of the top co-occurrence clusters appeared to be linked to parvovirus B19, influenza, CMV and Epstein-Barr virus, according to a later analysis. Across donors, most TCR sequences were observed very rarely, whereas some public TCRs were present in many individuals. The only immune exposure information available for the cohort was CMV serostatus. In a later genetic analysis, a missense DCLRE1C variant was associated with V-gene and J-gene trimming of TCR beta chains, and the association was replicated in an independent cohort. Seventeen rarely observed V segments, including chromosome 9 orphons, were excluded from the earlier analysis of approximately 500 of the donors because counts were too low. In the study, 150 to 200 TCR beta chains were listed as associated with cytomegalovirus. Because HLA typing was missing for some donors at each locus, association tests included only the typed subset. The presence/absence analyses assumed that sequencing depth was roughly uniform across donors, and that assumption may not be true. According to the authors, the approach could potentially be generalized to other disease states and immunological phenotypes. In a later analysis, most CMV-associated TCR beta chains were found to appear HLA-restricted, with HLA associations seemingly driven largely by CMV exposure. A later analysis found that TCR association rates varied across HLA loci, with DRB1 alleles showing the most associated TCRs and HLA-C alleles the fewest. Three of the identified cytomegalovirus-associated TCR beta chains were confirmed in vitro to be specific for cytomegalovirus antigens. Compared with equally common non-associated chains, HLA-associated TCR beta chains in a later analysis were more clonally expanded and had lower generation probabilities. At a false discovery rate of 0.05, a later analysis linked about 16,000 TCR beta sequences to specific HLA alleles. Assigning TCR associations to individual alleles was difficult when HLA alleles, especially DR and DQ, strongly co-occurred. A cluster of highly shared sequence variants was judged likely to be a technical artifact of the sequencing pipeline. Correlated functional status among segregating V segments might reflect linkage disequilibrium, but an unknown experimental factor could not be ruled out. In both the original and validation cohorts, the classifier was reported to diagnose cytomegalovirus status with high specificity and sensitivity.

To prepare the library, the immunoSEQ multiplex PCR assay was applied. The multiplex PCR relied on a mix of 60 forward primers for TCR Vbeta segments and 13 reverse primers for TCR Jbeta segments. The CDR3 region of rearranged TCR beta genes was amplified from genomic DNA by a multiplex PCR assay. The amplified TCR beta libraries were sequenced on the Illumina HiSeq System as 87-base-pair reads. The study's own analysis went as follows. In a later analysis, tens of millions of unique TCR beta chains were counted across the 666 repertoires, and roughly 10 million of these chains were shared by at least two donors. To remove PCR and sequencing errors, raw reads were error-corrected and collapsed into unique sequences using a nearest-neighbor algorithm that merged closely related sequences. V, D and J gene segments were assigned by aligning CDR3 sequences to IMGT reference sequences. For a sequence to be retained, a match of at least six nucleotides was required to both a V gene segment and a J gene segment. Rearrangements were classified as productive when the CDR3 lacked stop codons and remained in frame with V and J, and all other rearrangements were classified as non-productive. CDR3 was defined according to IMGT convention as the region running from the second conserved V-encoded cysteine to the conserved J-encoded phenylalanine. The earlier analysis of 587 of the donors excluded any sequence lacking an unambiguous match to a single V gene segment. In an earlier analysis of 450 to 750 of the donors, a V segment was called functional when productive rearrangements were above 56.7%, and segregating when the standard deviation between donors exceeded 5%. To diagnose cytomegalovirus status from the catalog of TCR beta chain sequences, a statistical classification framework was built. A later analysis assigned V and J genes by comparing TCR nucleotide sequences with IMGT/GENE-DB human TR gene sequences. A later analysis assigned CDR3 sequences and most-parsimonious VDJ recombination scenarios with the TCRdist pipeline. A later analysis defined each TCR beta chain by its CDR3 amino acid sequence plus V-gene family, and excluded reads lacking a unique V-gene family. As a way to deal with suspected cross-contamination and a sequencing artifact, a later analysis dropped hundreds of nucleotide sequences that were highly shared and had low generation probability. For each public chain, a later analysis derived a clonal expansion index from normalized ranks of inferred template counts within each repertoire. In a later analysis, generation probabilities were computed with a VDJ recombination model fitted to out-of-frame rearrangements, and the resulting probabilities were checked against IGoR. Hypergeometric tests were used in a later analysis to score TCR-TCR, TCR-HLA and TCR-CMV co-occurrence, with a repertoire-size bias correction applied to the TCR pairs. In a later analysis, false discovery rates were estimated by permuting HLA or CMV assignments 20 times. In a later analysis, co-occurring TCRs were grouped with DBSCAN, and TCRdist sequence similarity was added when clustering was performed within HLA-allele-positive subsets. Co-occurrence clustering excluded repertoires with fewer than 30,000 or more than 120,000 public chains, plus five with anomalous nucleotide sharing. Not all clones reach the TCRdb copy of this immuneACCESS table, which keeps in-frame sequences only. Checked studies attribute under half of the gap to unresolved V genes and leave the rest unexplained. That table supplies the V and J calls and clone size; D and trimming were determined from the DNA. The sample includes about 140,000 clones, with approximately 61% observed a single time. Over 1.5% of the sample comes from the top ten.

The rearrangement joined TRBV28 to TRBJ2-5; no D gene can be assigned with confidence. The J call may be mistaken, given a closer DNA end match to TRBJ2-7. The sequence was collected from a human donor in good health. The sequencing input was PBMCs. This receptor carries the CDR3 CASSPTESYEQYF. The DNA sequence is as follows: TGTGCCAGCAGTCCCACAGAGTCCTACGAGCAGTACTTC.